This TCR beta chain was identified during a study of blood T cell repertoires in COVID-19. Measured with immunoSEQ multiplex PCR; TCRdb has only the in-frame clones, and not every one. The table has 200,000 to 300,000 clones, approximately 81% seen once. The receptor comes from a man between 60 and 70 years old with acute or convalescent COVID-19. The sequencing input was peripheral blood.

This CDR3 reads CASSSPGEQYF. For the CDR3, the DNA is TGCGCCAGCAGCAGCCCGGGCGAGCAGTACTTC. The chain couples TRBV5-1 to TRBJ2-7; D is ambiguous. The germline V gene has CDR1 SGHRS and CDR2 YFSETQ. The CDR3 spans 11 residues. V was pared by 4 bases and J by 6 bases, with 8 bases between.